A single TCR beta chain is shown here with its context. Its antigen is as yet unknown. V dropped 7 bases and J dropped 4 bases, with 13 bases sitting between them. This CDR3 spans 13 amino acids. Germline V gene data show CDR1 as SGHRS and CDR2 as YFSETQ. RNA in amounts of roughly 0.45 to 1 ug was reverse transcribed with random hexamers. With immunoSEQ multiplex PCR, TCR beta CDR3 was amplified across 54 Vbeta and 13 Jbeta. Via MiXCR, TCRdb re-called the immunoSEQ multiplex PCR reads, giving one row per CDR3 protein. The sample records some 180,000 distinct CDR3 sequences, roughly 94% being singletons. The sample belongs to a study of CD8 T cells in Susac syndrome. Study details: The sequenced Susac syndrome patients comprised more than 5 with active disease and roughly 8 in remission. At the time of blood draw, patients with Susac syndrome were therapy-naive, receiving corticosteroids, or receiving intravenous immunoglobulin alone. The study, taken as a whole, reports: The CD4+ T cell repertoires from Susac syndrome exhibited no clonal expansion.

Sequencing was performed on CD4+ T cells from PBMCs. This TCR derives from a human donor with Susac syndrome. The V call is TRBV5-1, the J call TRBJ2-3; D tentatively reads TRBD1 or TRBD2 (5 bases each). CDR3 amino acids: CASRIGGSDTQYF. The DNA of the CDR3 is TGCGCCAGCCGAATTGGGGGATCAGATACGCAGTATTTT.